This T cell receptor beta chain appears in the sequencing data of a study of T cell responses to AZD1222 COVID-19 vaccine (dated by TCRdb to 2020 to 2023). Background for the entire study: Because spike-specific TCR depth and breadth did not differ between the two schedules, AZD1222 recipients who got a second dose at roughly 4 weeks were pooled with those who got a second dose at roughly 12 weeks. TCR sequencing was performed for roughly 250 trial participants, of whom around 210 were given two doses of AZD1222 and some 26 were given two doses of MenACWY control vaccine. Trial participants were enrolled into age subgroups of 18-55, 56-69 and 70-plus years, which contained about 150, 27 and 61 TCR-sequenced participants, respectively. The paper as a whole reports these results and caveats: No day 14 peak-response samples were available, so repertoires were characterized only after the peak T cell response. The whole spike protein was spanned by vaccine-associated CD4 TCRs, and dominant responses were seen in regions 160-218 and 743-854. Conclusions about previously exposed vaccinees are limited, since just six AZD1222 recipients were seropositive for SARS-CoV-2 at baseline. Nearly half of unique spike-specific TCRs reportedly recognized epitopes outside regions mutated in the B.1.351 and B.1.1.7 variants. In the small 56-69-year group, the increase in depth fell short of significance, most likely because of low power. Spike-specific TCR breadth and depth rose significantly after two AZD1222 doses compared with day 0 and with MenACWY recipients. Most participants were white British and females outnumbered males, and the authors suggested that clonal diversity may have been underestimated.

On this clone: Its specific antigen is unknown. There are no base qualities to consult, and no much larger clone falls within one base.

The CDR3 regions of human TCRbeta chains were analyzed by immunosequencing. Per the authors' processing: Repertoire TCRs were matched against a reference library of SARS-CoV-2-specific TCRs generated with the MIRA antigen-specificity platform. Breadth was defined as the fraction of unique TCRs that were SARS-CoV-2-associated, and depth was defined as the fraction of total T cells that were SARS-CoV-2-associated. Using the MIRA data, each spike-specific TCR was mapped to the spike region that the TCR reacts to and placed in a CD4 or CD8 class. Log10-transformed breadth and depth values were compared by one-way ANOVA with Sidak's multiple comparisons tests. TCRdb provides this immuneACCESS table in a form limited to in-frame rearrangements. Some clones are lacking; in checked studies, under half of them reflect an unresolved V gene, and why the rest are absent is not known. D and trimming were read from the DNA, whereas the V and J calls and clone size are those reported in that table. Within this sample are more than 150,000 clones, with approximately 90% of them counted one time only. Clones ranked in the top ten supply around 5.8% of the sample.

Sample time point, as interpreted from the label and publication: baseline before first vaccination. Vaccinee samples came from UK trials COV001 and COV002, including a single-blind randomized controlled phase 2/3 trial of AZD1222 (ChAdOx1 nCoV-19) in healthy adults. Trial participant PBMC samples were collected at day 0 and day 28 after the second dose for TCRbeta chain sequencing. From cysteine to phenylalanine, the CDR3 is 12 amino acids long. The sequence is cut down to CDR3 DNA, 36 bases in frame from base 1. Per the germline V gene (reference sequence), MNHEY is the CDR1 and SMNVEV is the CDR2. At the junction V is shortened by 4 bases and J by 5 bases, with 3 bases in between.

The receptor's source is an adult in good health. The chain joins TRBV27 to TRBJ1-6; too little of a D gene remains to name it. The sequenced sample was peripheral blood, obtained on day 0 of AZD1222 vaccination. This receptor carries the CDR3 CASSSNNSPLHF. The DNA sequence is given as TGTGCCAGCAGTTCGAATAATTCACCCCTCCACTTT.